This TCR beta chain was retrieved from a study of blood T cell repertoires in COVID-19. As for the study in general: COVID-19 samples, acute and convalescent, were from the United States, Italy and Spain. PBMCs, B-cell-depleted T cells, or T cells were the source of the cDNA or gDNA that made up the material.

In the original processing: By means of reference gene primer amplification, nucleated cell counts were estimated. Sequenced by immunoSEQ multiplex PCR; TCRdb stores in-frame clones only, minus some. The V and J calls and clone size come from that table; D and trimming were worked out from the DNA. The sample lists roughly 130,000 clones, more than 70% occurring once. This clone was observed a handful of times. The germline V gene has CDR1 KGHDR and CDR2 SFDVKD. This CDR3 is built from 15 residues. Trimming shortened V by 6 bases and J by 3 bases, and 14 bases separated the two germline ends. The origin of this receptor is a woman aged 25 to 39 who had recovered from COVID-19. The material sequenced was peripheral blood. This chain connects TRBV24-1 to TRBJ2-1, with a tentative D call TRBD1 (6 bases). CDR3 coding DNA: TGTGCCACCAGTACAGGGCGCAGCGGCTACAATGAGCAGTTCTTC. Translation gives CATSTGRSGYNEQFF.